This T cell receptor (beta chain) was captured in a study of T-cell reconstitution after alpha-beta-depleted transplantation in children listed by TCRdb under 2016. As for the study more broadly: T-cell immune reconstitution after TCRalphabeta/CD19-depleted allogeneic hematopoietic cell transplantation in children was quantitatively tracked in the study by means of TCR repertoire profiling. The study at large found these results: Apparently early alphabetaT-cell count recovery about two months after transplant reportedly relied on only several hundred rapidly expanded clones derived from non-depleted graft cells. The frequencies of hyperexpanded clones fell over the following months, and after one year, T-cell counts and TCRbeta diversity were mostly attributed to newly produced T cells. In some patients, high TCRbeta diversity at day 60 was attributed to recipient T cells and intrathymic progenitors that had survived conditioning.

V is cut by 11 bases and J by 4 bases, and the space between the germline ends is 14 bases. Taken from cysteine to phenylalanine, the CDR3 has 12 residues. Left in the record is the CDR3 DNA by itself, 36 bases read in frame from the first base. Per the germline V gene, ENHRY is the CDR1 and SYGVKD is the CDR2. The method behind the library was PCR. For sequencing, an Illumina HiSeq 2500 was employed. Molecular barcoding was employed in the preparation of TCR libraries, with unique molecular identifiers being used to normalize TCRbeta repertoire quantification. TCRdb took the public reads, trimmed them with fastp at Q25, ran MiXCR for clone calling and kept in-frame beta chains. One record per CDR3 amino acid sequence lists the most common genes and DNA. Across this sample there are around 230,000 distinct CDR3 sequences, with more than 15% seen only once. 43% of the sample rests with the top ten. The sample holds a few counts of this clonotype. Its binding antigen is unknown. The record has no base qualities; no much larger clone is one base away.

The treatment or condition label, read with the paper, signifies: allogeneic hematopoietic cell transplantation with graft depleted of TCRalphabeta T cells and CD19 B cells. Transplant recipients were children who received TCRalphabeta/CD19-depleted allogeneic hematopoietic cell grafts. This chain is built from TRBV10-3 and TRBJ1-1, with no D gene named confidently. This clonotype originated in a male patient aged 2 to 10 who had a stem cell transplant for acute lymphoblastic leukemia, so the T cells may come from the graft donor. The material sequenced was PBMCs, mostly from graft donor cells, taken 360 days after TCRalphabeta/CD19-depleted stem cell transplant. The DNA sequence is given as TGTGCCGCATCTCAGCCCCGCACTGAAGCTTTCTTT. Its translation is CAASQPRTEAFF.